This TCR beta chain was observed in a study of CD8+CD57+ T cells in acquired aplastic anemia (dated by TCRdb to between 2018 and 2020). With respect to the entire study: A mean of around 3.3 ug of DNA, ranging from roughly 0.2 to 27.4 ug, was extracted from sorted CD4+ and CD8+ cells. CD8+CD57+ expansion was defined as frequency above the mean frequency observed in healthy subjects. Broad study findings and their caveats: No significant difference in CD8+ Simpson's diversity was found between patients and healthy controls (P=0.060). Roughly 29 CD8+ CDR3 sequences were found to be shared between patients and controls, but these sequences appeared to be highly expressed in patients and within the immunodominant clones of the patients.

The patients picked for sequencing were ones in whom flow cytometry had shown an expansion of CD8+CD57+ cells. Severe acquired aplastic anemia was diagnosed in all patients according to International Study of Aplastic Anemia and Agranulocytosis and Camitta criteria. No therapy had been received by the patients at the time of blood sampling. In this study, sorted CD4+ and CD8+ T cells from the blood of healthy subjects and of severe aplastic anemia patients had their TCR repertoires deep-sequenced. Patients were enrolled in the USA under clinicaltrials.gov protocols 00001620, 01623167, 00001397, 00071045, 00081523 and 00961064. Ficoll-Paque density gradient centrifugation was used to isolate peripheral blood mononuclear cells. CD4+ and CD8+ T cells were sorted by FACS or magnetic beads before DNA extraction. Profiling of TCR beta VDJ combinations and CDR3 sequences used genomic DNA as the template. TCR repertoire sequencing was run on an Illumina HiSeq 2000. Processing in the source paper ran as follows. TRBV/TRBJ rearrangement plots, CDR3 size and DJ length profiles, and Simpson's diversity index were used to assess repertoires. The immunodominant clone was defined as the most abundant DNA sequence in deep sequencing data. CDR3 amino acid sequences were checked for sharing across subjects and were also compared against the VDJdb database and published repertoires. Starting from the raw public reads, TCRdb applied fastp trimming at Q25, assembled clones with MiXCR and retained in-frame beta chains. A single entry per CDR3 protein holds the most common genes and DNA from its merged rows. Clone size and V and J calls follow TCRdb, not the original study. The sample yields about 160,000 distinct CDR3 sequences; roughly 43% were counted once. The ten largest clones take up less than 3% of the sample.

Including cysteine and phenylalanine, the CDR3 has 12 amino acids. Here the CDR3 DNA is all that survives: 36 bases in frame from base 1. The germline V gene gives CDR1 as KGHDR and CDR2 as SFDVKD. About this clonotype itself: The antigen it binds to is not known. Base qualities were left out, and no much larger clone turns up one base away.

The rearranged segments are TRBV24-1 and TRBJ2-1, with TRBD1 identical over 8 junction bases. Near its end, the DNA agrees better with TRBJ2-7, so the J call may be wrong. Sequencing was done on a sample of sorted CD4+, CD8+, or CD8+CD57+ T cells (not recorded which) from PBMCs. This TCR was recovered from a human donor with aplastic anemia. The sequenced DNA: TGTGCCACCAGTGTGACAGGGGTCGAGCAGTACTTC. Its translation reads: CATSVTGVEQYF.